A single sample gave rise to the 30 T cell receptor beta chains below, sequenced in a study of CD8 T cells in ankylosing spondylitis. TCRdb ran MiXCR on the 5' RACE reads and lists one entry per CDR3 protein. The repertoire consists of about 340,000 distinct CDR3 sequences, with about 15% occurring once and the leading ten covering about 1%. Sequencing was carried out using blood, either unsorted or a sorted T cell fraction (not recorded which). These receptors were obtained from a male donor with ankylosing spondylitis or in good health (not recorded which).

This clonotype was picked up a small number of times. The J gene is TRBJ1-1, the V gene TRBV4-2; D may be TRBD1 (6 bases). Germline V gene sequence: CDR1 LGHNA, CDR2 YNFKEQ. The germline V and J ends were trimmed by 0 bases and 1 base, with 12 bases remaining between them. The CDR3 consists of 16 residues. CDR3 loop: CASSQDGGAGNTEAFF. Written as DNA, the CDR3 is TGTGCCAGCAGCCAAGATGGGGGGGCCGGGAACACTGAAGCTTTCTTT.

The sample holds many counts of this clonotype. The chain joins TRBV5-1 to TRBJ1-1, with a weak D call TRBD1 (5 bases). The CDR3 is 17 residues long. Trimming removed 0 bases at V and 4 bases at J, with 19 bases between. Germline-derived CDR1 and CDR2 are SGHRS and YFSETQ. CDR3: CASSLATGGPVGTEAFF. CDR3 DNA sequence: TGCGCCAGCAGCTTGGCGACGGGGGGTCCGGTTGGCACTGAAGCTTTCTTT.

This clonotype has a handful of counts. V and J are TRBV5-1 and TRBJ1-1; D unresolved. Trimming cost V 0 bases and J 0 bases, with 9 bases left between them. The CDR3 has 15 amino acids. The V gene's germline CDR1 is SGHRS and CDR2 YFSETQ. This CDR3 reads CASSLVRAVNTEAFF. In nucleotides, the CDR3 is TGCGCCAGCAGCTTGGTAAGGGCGGTGAACACTGAAGCTTTCTTT.

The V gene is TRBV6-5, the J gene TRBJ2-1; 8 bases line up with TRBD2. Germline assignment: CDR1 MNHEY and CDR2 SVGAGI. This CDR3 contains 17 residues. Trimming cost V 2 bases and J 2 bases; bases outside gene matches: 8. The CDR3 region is CASSYTRASGPYNEQFF. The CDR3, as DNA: TGTGCCAGCAGTTACACTCGTGCTAGCGGGCCCTACAATGAGCAGTTCTTC.

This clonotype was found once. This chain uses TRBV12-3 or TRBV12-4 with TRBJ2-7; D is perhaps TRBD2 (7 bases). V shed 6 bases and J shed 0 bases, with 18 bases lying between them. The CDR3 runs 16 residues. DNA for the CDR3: TGTGCCAGCAGCCCCCGGGGGGCGTTTAGCTCCTACGAGCAGTACTTC. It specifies CASSPRGAFSSYEQYF.

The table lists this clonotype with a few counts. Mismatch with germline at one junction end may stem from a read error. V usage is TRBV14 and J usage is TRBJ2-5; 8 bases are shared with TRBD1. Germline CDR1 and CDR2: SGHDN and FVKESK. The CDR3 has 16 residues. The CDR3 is CASNQGAGTGEETQYF. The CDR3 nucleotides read TGTGCCAGCAACCAAGGCGCCGGGACAGGAGAAGAGACCCAGTACTTC.

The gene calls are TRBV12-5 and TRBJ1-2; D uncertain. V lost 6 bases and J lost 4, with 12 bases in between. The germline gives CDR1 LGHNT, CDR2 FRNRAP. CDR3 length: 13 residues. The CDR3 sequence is CASGIRDFYGYTF. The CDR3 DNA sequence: TGTGCTAGTGGAATACGGGATTTCTATGGCTACACCTTC.

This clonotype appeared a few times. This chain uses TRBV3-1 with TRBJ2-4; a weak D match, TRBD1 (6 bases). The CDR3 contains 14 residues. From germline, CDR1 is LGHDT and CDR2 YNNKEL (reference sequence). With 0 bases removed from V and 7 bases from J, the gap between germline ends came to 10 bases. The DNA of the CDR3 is TGTGCCAGCAGCCAAGAAGACAGGATGAACATTCAGTACTTC. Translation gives CASSQEDRMNIQYF.

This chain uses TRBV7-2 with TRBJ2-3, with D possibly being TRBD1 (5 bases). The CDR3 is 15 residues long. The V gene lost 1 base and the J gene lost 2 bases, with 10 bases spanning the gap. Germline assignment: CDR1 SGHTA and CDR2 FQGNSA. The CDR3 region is CASSLGQQFTDTQYF. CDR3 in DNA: TGTGCCAGCAGCTTAGGACAGCAATTCACAGATACGCAGTATTTT.

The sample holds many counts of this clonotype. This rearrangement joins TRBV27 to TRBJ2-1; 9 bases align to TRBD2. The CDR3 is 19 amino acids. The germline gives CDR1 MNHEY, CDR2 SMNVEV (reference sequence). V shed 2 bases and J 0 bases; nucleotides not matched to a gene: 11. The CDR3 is CASSLRVAGASSSYNEQFF. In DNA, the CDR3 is TGTGCCAGCAGTTTAAGAGTAGCGGGGGCCAGCAGCTCCTACAATGAGCAGTTCTTC.

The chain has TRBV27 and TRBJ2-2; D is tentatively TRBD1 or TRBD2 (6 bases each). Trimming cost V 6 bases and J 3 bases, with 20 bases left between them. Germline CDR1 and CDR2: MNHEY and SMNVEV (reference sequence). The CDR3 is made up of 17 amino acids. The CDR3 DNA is TGTGCCAGCAGCGAGGGGGGAAAGGAGTTACACACCGGGGAGCTGTTTTTT. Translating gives CASSEGGKELHTGELFF.

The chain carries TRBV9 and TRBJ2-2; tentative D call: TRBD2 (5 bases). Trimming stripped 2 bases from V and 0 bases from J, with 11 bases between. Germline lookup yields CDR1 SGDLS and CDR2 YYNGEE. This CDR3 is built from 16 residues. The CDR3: CASSVSPGTNTGELFF. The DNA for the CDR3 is TGTGCCAGCAGCGTCTCACCGGGGACGAACACCGGGGAGCTGTTTTTT.

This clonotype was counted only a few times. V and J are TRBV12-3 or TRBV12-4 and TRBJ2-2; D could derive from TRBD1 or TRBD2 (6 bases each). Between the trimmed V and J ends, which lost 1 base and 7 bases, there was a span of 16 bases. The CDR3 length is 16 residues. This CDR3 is CASSLVGGFGNGELFF. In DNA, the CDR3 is TGTGCCAGCAGTTTAGTGGGGGGCTTTGGTAACGGGGAGCTGTTTTTT.

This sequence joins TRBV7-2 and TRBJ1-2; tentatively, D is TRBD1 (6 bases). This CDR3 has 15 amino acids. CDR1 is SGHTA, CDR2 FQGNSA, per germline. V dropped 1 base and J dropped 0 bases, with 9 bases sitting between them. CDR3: CASSLEGGANYGYTF. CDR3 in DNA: TGTGCCAGCAGCTTAGAGGGGGGGGCTAACTATGGCTACACCTTC.

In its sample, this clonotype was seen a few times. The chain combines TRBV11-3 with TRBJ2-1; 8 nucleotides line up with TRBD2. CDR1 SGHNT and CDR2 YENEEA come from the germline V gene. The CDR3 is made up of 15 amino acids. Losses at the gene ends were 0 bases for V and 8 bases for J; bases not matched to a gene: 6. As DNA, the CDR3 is TGTGCCAGCAGCTTAGAGAGCGGGAGTGGGTATGAGCAGTTCTTC. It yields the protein CASSLESGSGYEQFF.

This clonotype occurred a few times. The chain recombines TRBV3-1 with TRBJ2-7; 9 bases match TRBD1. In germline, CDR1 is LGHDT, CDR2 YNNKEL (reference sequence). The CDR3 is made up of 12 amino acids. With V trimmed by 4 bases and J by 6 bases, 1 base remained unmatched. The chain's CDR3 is CASSPDRGEQYF. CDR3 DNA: TGTGCCAGCAGCCCGGACAGGGGCGAGCAGTACTTC.

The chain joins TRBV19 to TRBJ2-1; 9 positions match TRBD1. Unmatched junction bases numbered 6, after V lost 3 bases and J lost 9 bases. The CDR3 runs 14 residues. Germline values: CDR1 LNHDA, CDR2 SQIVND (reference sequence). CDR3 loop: CASSIGTGYSEQFF. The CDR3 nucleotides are TGTGCCAGTAGTATCGGGACAGGGTATAGTGAGCAGTTCTTC.

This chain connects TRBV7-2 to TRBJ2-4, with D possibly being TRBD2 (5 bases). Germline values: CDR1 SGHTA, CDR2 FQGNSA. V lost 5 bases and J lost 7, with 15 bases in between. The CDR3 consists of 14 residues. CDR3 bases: TGTGCCAGCAGCCCTTTTGAGGGTGGGAACATTCAGTACTTC. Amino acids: CASSPFEGGNIQYF.

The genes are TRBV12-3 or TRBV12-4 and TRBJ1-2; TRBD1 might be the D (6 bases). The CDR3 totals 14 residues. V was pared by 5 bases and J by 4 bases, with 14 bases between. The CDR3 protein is CASSKDSFFYGYTF. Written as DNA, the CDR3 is TGTGCCAGCAGTAAGGACAGCTTCTTCTATGGCTACACCTTC.

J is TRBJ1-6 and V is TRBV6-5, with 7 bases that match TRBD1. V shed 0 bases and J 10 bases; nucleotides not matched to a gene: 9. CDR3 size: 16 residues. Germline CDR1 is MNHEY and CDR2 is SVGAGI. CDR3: CASSYSEGAGRSPLHF. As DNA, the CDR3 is TGTGCCAGCAGTTACTCTGAGGGGGCAGGAAGATCACCCCTCCACTTT.

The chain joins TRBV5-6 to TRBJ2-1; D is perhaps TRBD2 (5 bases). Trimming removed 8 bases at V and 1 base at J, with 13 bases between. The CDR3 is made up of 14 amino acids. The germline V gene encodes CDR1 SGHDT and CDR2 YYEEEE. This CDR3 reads CASTAGMSYNEQFF. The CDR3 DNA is TGTGCCAGTACTGCCGGGATGTCCTACAATGAGCAGTTCTTC.

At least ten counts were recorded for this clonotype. CDR3 residues: CASSRGWSSYNSPLHF. DNA of the CDR3: TGTGCCAGCAGCCGAGGGTGGAGCTCCTATAATTCACCCCTCCACTTT. The rearrangement joins TRBV3-1 to TRBJ1-6; D not resolved. V dropped 4 bases and J dropped 0 bases, with 10 bases sitting between them. The CDR3 is 16 amino acids. Germline-derived CDR1 and CDR2 are LGHDT and YNNKEL (reference sequence).

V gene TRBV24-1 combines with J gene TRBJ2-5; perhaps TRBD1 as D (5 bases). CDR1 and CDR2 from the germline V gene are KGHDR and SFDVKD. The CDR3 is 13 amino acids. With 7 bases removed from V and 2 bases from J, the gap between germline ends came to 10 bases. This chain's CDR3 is CATSRVIQETQYF. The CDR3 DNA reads TGTGCCACCAGCAGGGTAATTCAAGAGACCCAGTACTTC.

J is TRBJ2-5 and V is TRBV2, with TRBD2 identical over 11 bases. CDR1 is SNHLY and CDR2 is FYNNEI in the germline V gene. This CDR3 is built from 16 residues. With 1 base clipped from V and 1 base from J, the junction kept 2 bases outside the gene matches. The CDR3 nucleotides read TGTGCCAGCAGTGAAGGTAGCGGGAGGGTCCAAGAGACCCAGTACTTC. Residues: CASSEGSGRVQETQYF.

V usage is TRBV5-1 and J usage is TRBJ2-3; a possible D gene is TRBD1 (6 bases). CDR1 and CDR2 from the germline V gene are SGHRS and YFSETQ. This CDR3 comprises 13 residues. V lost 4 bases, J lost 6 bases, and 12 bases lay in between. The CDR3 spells CASSPGTSDTQYF. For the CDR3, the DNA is TGCGCCAGCAGCCCTGGGACATCCGATACGCAGTATTTT.

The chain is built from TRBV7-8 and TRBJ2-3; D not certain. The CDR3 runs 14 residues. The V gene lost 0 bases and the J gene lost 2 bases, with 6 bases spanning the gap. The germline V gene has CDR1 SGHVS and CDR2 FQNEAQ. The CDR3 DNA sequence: TGTGCCAGCAGCTTAGCGGATTTCACAGATACGCAGTATTTT. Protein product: CASSLADFTDTQYF.

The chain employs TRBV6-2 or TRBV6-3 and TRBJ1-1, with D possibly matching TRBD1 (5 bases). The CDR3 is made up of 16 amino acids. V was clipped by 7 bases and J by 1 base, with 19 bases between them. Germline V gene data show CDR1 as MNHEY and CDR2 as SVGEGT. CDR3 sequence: CASILRRGLANTEAFF. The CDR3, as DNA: TGTGCCAGCATCCTTCGTAGGGGCTTGGCGAACACTGAAGCTTTCTTT.

CDR3 amino acids: CASKLAGNDYEQYF. CDR3 DNA sequence: TGTGCCAGCAAACTAGCGGGGAACGACTACGAGCAGTACTTC. V usage is TRBV19 and J usage is TRBJ2-7; TRBD2 aligns across 10 bases. In germline, CDR1 is LNHDA, CDR2 SQIVND (reference sequence). V gave up 9 bases and J gave up 3 bases; unmatched junction bases: 8. This CDR3 comprises 14 residues.

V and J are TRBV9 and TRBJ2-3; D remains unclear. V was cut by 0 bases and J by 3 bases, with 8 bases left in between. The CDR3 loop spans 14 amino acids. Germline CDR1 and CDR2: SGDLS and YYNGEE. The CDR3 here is CASSVGIATDTQYF. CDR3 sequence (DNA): TGTGCCAGCAGCGTAGGGATAGCTACAGATACGCAGTATTTT.

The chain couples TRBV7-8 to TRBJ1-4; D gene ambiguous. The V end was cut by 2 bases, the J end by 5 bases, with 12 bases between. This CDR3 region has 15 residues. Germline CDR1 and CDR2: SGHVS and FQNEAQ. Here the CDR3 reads CASSLTGKRNEKLFF. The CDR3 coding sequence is TGTGCCAGCAGCTTAACGGGAAAGCGGAATGAAAAACTGTTTTTT.